The 24 T cell receptor beta chains given below trace back to one sample, sequenced in a study of shared clonotypes between healthy human individuals (dated by TCRdb to about 2020). Receptor libraries were prepared by the immunoSEQ multiplex PCR assay. TCRdb re-hosts the immuneACCESS table, in-frame sequences only. Its copies lack some clones; in the studies checked, an unresolved V gene accounts for under half of them, and the cause for the rest is not known. This sample has around 1.9 million clones in its table, and around 93% of those were observed once. About 1.7% of the sample comes from the top ten. CD8 naive samples were CD45RO-negative cells positively selected for CCR7, giving a CD45RA+CCR7+ population that excluded TemRA cells. Sequencing input: naive CD8+ T cells from PBMCs. What the cell subset or site label conveys for this sample: CD45RA+CCR7+. Receptors originate from a man between 18 and 35 years old in good health. Some clones in this sample may be carry-over from other donors' samples.

The chain's CDR3 is CAWTHRALGYEQYF. The DNA of the CDR3 is TGTGCCTGGACACACAGGGCGCTGGGGTACGAGCAGTACTTC. This chain joins TRBV30 and TRBJ2-7; D may be TRBD1 (6 bases). The CDR3 contains 14 residues. V lost 4 bases, J lost 4 bases, and 17 bases lay in between. The germline CDR1 and CDR2 sequences are GTSNPN and SVGIG (reference sequence).

V is TRBV9 and J is TRBJ2-6; tentatively, D is TRBD2 (5 bases). The CDR3 spans 19 residues. Between the trimmed V and J ends, which lost 4 bases and 4 bases, there was a span of 24 bases. The germline V gene has CDR1 SGDLS and CDR2 YYNGEE. The CDR3 sequence: CASSTPLAGAPPGANVLTF. CDR3 nucleotides: TGTGCCAGCAGCACCCCCCTAGCAGGAGCCCCCCCCGGGGCCAACGTCCTGACTTTC.

The V gene is TRBV29-1, the J gene TRBJ2-6; D is unresolved. This CDR3 region has 15 residues. Trimming removed 3 bases at V and 0 bases at J, with 9 bases between. The V gene's germline CDR1 is SQVTM and CDR2 ANQGSEA. The CDR3 DNA sequence: TGCAGCGTTGAGACGACCAGCTCTGGGGCCAACGTCCTGACTTTC. Encoded protein: CSVETTSSGANVLTF.

The chain uses TRBV5-4 and TRBJ1-2; a possible D gene is TRBD1 (5 bases). Trimming pared 3 bases from V and 0 bases from J, leaving 12 bases between. Per the germline V gene, CDR1 is SGHNT and CDR2 is YYREEE (reference sequence). This CDR3 is built from 15 residues. This CDR3 reads CASSYLGGANYGYTF. The CDR3 DNA sequence: TGTGCCAGCAGCTACCTGGGGGGAGCTAACTATGGCTACACCTTC.

The chain links TRBV25-1 to TRBJ1-1; the D gene is possibly TRBD1 (6 bases). This CDR3 spans 11 amino acids. Looked up from germline, CDR1 is MGHDK and CDR2 is SYGVNS. Trimming took 7 bases from V and 6 from J, leaving 9 bases between them. The CDR3 DNA is TGTGCCAGCACTGAGGGGGCTGAAGCTTTCTTT. Amino acid sequence: CASTEGAEAFF.

The chain is built from TRBV5-4 and TRBJ1-2; D may be TRBD1 (5 bases). V shed 2 bases and J shed 0 bases, with 8 bases lying between them. The germline gives CDR1 SGHNT, CDR2 YYREEE (reference sequence). The CDR3 loop spans 14 amino acids. Here the CDR3 DNA reads TGTGCCAGCAGCTTTGACAGAGCTAACTATGGCTACACCTTC. Its translation: CASSFDRANYGYTF.

V and J are TRBV11-2 and TRBJ2-7; D not certain. The V end lost 1 base, the J end lost 1 base, and 11 bases lay between the germline ends. CDR1 and CDR2 (germline): SGHAT, FQNNGV. This CDR3 has 15 amino acids. The CDR3 DNA is TGTGCCAGCAGCTTAGGTCCCCACCGATCCTACGAGCAGTACTTC. Amino acids: CASSLGPHRSYEQYF.

The chain uses TRBV28 and TRBJ2-5; TRBD2 might be the D (6 bases). The CDR3 totals 15 residues. Per germline, CDR1 MDHEN and CDR2 SYDVKM. The ends were cut back, 6 bases at V and 1 base at J, with 15 bases in the middle. The CDR3, as DNA: TGTGCCAGCAGCGACTATAGTAGCGGCCAAGAGACCCAGTACTTC. Translating gives CASSDYSSGQETQYF.

This chain links TRBV2 with TRBJ2-7, with 7 bases aligning to TRBD1. The CDR3 spans 13 residues. V gave up 6 bases and J gave up 3 bases; unmatched junction bases: 5. Germline values: CDR1 SNHLY, CDR2 FYNNEI. The CDR3 DNA sequence: TGTGCCAGCAGCTGGGACAGATACTACGAGCAGTACTTC. Its translation is CASSWDRYYEQYF.

This clone was picked up one time. This CDR3 is missing its conserved last phenylalanine or tryptophan, likely due to a read error. It is unclear where the CDR3 begins or ends on the DNA, so no DNA is shown, and the CDR3 is as TCRdb lists it. V is TRBV21-1 and J is TRBJ2-7; TRBD1, the table's D call, lacks a check against the DNA. TRBV21-1 is a pseudogene. The CDR3 spans 13 residues, counting both ends. The CDR3 region is CASSKGYRVGVGT.

This chain uses TRBV6-5 with TRBJ2-3; D is perhaps TRBD2 (5 bases). There are 14 residues in the CDR3. The germline gives CDR1 MNHEY, CDR2 SVGAGI. V was cut by 0 bases and J by 5 bases, with 9 bases left in between. This CDR3 reads CASSYSIGRDTQYF. CDR3 DNA sequence: TGTGCCAGCAGTTACTCGATAGGGAGAGATACGCAGTATTTT.

This rearrangement joins TRBV19 to TRBJ1-5; the match to TRBD1 covers 10 bases. This CDR3 is 17 amino acids long. Germline values: CDR1 LNHDA, CDR2 SQIVND (reference sequence). The trim removed 5 bases at V and 3 bases at J, leaving 10 bases unmatched. The DNA of the CDR3 is TGTGCCAGTAGTTCGCCGGGACAGGGGATAATCAATCAGCCCCAGCATTTT. This encodes CASSSPGQGIINQPQHF.

This clone was observed a single time. V usage is TRBV5-4 and J usage is TRBJ2-3, with 8 bases matching TRBD2. This CDR3 is 19 amino acids long. Germline V CDR1 and CDR2: SGHNT, YYREEE (reference sequence). The V segment lost 4 bases and the J segment 0 bases; nucleotides outside the gene matches: 16. The DNA of the CDR3 is TGTGCCAGCAGCCCCACCGGGACCACGGGAGGGCCTAGCACAGATACGCAGTATTTT. Encoded protein: CASSPTGTTGGPSTDTQYF.

This chain's CDR3 is CASSLGTSVPGDTQYF. CDR3 bases: TGTGCCAGCAGCTTAGGGACTAGCGTTCCCGGAGATACGCAGTATTTT. The chain has TRBV5-5 and TRBJ2-3, with 10 bases lining up with TRBD2. The germline CDR1 and CDR2 sequences are SGHKS and YYEKEE (reference sequence). This CDR3 spans 16 amino acids. V was pared by 2 bases and J by 5 bases, with 8 bases of the junction left unmatched.

CDR3 DNA sequence: TGTGCCAGTAGTACTACAACTAGCATGGAAGAGACCCAGTACTTC. Its translation: CASSTTTSMEETQYF. The chain has TRBV19 and TRBJ2-5, with D possibly matching TRBD2 (6 bases). CDR3 size: 15 residues. V was cut by 4 bases and J by 3 bases, with 15 bases left in between. CDR1 is LNHDA and CDR2 is SQIVND in the germline V gene (reference sequence).

The V gene is TRBV5-1, the J gene TRBJ1-1; TRBD1 matches at 7 bases. The J segment lost 0 bases and the V segment lost 0 bases, leaving 5 bases of the junction unmatched. Germline values: CDR1 SGHRS, CDR2 YFSETQ. The CDR3 is 16 residues long. For the CDR3, the DNA is TGCGCCAGCAGCTTGGGATGGGGACAGATGAACACTGAAGCTTTCTTT. Residues: CASSLGWGQMNTEAFF.

The V gene is TRBV4-3, the J gene TRBJ1-2; possible D gene TRBD1, 5 bases. CDR3 size: 16 residues. Germline loops: CDR1 LGHNA, CDR2 YSLEER. V lost 2 bases to trimming and J lost 4 bases, with 17 bases between them. The CDR3 region is CASSQFRVDGAYGYTF. The CDR3 nucleotides are TGCGCCAGCAGCCAATTTCGGGTCGACGGGGCCTATGGCTACACCTTC.

The V call is TRBV29-1, the J call TRBJ2-7; 10 nucleotides align to TRBD2. Trimming cost V 3 bases and J 4 bases; bases outside gene matches: 12. Germline V gene data show CDR1 as SQVTM and CDR2 as ANQGSEA. CDR3 size: 16 residues. Here the CDR3 reads CSVDGLAGATRYEQYF. The CDR3 DNA follows: TGCAGCGTTGATGGGCTAGCGGGAGCCACCCGGTACGAGCAGTACTTC.

The V and J genes are TRBV28 and TRBJ1-2; 8 bases are a match to TRBD1. The CDR3 is 14 residues long. Germline CDR1 is MDHEN and CDR2 is SYDVKM. Trimming took 7 bases from V and 4 from J; bases not matched to a gene: 8. The CDR3 bases are TGTGCCAGCATCGATCGACAGGGGCTCTATGGCTACACCTTC. Translation: CASIDRQGLYGYTF.

This clone was seen just once. The V and J genes are TRBV6-1 and TRBJ1-1; D unclear. The germline gives CDR1 MNHNS, CDR2 SASEGT. This CDR3 has 15 residues. V shed 6 bases and J shed 0 bases, with 14 bases lying between them. The CDR3 region is CASSVMRTLNTEAFF. The CDR3, as DNA: TGTGCCAGCAGCGTGATGAGGACCCTGAACACTGAAGCTTTCTTT.

V is TRBV6-5 and J is TRBJ1-2, with D unclear. V lost 5 bases and J 5 bases, leaving 18 bases between the germline ends. CDR3 size: 15 residues. Looked up from germline, CDR1 is MNHEY and CDR2 is SVGAGI. CDR3 loop: CASSPPGGPLYGYTF. As DNA, the CDR3 is TGTGCCAGCAGTCCGCCGGGAGGTCCCCTTTATGGCTACACCTTC.

The V call is TRBV10-3, the J call TRBJ2-7; possible D gene TRBD1, 6 bases. The CDR3 runs 11 residues. Trimming stripped 4 bases from V and 10 bases from J, with 11 bases between. The germline V gene encodes CDR1 ENHRY and CDR2 SYGVKD. The CDR3 sequence: CAISGPGHQYF. Here the CDR3 DNA reads TGTGCCATCAGTGGGCCGGGACACCAGTACTTC.

The genes are TRBV5-6 and TRBJ2-2, with D tentatively TRBD1 (5 bases). V lost 2 bases to trimming and J lost 6 bases, with 11 bases between them. CDR3 size: 14 residues. Per germline, CDR1 SGHDT and CDR2 YYEEEE. CDR3 residues: CASSFIGVAGELFF. For the CDR3, the DNA is TGTGCCAGCAGCTTTATAGGGGTGGCCGGGGAGCTGTTTTTT.

This clone was seen just once. The rearrangement links TRBV6-5 to TRBJ1-2, with 7 bases matching TRBD1. Trimming cost V 5 bases and J 6 bases; bases outside gene matches: 6. Germline V gene lookup returns CDR1 MNHEY and CDR2 SVGAGI. This CDR3 has 13 residues. The CDR3 region has the DNA TGTGCCAGCAGTCTGGGACAGCCGGATGGCTACACCTTC. It is translated as CASSLGQPDGYTF.